The text below deals with one T cell receptor (beta chain). This sample also contains other DNA sequences that code for the same CDR3. Profiled with immunoSEQ multiplex PCR; TCRdb holds only in-frame clones, not every one. The data hold roughly 25,000 clones, with 75% to 85% observed a single time. These data originate in a study of T cells in narcolepsy. The V end lost 0 bases, the J end lost 10 bases, and 13 bases lay between the germline ends. The CDR3 covers 14 residues. Germline loops: CDR1 SGHVS, CDR2 FNYEAQ. The material sequenced was memory (CD45RA-) CD4+ T cells from blood. The chain carries TRBV7-6 and TRBJ2-1, with D uncertain. This TCR derives from a human donor in good health. The CDR3 region has the DNA TGTGCCAGCAGCTTAGCGGATCTGGGTTCAGAGCAGTTCTTC. As protein: CASSLADLGSEQFF. Combining the CDR3 with reference TRBV7-6 and TRBJ2-1 gives the whole variable domain GAGVSQSPRYKVTKRGQDVALRCDPISGHVSLYWYRQALGQGPEFLTYFNYEAQQDKSGLPNDRFSAERPEGSISTLTIQRTEQRDSAMYRCASSLADLGSEQFFGPGTRLTVL.